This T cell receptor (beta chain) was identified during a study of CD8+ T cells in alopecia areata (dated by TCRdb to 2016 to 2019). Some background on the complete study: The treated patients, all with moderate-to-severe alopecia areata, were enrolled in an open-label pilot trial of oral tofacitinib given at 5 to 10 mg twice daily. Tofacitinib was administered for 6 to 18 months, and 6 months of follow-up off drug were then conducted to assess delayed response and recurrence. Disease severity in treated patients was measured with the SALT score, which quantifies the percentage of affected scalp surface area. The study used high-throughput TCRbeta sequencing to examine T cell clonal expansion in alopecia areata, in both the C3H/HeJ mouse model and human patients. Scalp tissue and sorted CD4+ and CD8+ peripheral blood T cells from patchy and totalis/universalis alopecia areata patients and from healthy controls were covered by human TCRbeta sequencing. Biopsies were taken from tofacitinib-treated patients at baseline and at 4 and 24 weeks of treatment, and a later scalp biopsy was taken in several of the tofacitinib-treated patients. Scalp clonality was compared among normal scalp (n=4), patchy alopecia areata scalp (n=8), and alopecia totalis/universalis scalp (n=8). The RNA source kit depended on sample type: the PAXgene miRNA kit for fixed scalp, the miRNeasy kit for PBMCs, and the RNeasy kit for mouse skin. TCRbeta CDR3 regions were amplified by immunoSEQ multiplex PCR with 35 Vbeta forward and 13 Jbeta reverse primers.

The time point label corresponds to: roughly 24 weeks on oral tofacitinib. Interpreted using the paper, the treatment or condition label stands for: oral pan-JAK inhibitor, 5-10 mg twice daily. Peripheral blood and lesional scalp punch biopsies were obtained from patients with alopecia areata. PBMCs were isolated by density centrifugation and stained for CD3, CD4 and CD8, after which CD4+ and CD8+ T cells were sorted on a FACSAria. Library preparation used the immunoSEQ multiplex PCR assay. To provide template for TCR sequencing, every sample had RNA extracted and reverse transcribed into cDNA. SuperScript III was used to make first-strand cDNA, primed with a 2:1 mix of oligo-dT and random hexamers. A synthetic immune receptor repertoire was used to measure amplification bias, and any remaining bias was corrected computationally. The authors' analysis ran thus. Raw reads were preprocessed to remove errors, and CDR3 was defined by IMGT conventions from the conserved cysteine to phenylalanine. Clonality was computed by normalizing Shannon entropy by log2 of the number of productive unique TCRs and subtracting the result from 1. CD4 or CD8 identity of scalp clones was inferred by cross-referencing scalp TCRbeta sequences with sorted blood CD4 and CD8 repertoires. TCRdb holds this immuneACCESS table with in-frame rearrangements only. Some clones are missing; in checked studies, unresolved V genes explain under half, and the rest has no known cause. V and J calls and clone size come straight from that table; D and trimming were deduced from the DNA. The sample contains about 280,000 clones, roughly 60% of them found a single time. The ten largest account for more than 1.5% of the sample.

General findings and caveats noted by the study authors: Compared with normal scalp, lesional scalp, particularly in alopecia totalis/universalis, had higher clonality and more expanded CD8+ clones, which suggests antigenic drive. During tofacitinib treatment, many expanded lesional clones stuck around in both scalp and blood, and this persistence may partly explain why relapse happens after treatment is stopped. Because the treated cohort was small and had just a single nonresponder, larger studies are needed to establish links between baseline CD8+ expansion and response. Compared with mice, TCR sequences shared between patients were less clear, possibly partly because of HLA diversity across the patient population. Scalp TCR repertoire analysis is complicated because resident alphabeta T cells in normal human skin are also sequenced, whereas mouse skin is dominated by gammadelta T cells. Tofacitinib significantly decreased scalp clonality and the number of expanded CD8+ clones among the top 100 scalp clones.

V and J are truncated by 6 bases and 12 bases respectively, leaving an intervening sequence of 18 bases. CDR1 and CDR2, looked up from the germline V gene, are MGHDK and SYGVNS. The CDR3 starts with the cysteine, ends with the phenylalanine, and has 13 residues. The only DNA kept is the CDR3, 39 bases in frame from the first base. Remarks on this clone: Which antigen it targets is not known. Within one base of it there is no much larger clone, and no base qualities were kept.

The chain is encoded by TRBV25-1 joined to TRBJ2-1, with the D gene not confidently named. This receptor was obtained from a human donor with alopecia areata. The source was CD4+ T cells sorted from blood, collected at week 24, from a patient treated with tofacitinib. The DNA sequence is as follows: TGTGCCAGCAGCGAGGAGATTACCAAAGGGCAGTTCTTC. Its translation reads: CASSEEITKGQFF.